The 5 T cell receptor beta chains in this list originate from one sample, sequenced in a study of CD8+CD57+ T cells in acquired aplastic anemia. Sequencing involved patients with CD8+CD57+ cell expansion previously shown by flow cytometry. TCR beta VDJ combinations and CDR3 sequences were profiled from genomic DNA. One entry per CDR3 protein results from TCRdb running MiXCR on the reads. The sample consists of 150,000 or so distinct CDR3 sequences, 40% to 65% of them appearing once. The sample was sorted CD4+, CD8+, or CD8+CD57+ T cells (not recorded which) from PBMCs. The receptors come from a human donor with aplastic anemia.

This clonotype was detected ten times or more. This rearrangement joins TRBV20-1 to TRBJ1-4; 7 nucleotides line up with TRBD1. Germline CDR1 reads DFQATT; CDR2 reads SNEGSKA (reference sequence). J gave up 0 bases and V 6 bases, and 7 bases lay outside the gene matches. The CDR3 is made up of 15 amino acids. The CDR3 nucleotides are TGCAGTGCCCGGGGACAGACCACAACTAATGAAAAACTGTTTTTT. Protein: CSARGQTTTNEKLFF.

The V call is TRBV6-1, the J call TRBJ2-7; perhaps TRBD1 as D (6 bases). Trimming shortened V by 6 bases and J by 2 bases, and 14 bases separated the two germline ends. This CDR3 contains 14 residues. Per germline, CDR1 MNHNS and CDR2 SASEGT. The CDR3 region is CASRTTGRPYEQYF. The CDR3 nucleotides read TGTGCCAGCAGGACTACAGGGCGGCCCTACGAGCAGTACTTC.

CDR3 DNA: TGTGCCAGCAGCTCAAGCCTACGGGAGCAGTACTTC. Translated: CASSSSLREQYF. This chain joins TRBV7-3 and TRBJ2-7; D not certain. The V gene lost 4 bases and the J gene lost 7 bases, with 11 bases spanning the gap. CDR1 is SGHTA, CDR2 FQGTGA, per germline. CDR3 size: 12 residues.

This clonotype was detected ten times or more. The CDR3 sequence: CASSQVRDSARPQYF. The CDR3 region has the DNA TGCGCCAGCAGCCAAGTTAGGGACAGCGCAAGACCCCAGTACTTC. V and J are TRBV4-1 and TRBJ2-5; 7 bases align to TRBD1. The CDR3 loop spans 15 amino acids. Germline V CDR1 and CDR2: MGHRA, YSYEKL. Unmatched junction bases numbered 11, after V lost 1 base and J lost 9 bases.

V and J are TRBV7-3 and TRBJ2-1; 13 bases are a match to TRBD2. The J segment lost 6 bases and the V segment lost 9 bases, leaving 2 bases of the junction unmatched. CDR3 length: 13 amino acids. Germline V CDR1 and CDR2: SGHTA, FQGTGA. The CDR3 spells CASGTSGINEQFF. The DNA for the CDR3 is TGTGCCAGTGGGACTAGCGGGATCAATGAGCAGTTCTTC.